The 24 T cell receptor beta chains below come from one sample, sequenced in a study of a mutant IDH1 vaccine in newly diagnosed glioma. Some clones are missing from TCRdb's copy, which holds only in-frame ones; the method was immunoSEQ multiplex PCR. The profile shows 80,000 to 100,000 clones, roughly 82% of them singletons. As for time point: baseline, week 1 (first vaccination visit). Treatment meaning: pre-vaccination baseline after standard-of-care therapy. The source material was PBMCs, sampled from a glioma patient treated with radiotherapy, temozolomide or both. The receptor source for this set is a man aged 35 to 55 with glioma. Some clones in this sample may be carry-over from other donors' samples.

V and J are TRBV19 and TRBJ1-2; 7 nucleotides align to TRBD1. Germline V lookup: CDR1 LNHDA, CDR2 SQIVND (reference sequence). Trimming at V came to 5 bases and at J to 4 bases, leaving 13 bases not matched to a gene. The CDR3 is 16 residues long. The CDR3 coding sequence is TGTGCCAGTAGTTGGGCTCGACAGGGCCTAATCTATGGCTACACCTTC. Translating it yields CASSWARQGLIYGYTF.

The table lists this clone with a few counts. The chain has TRBV18 and TRBJ1-1, with TRBD1 matching over 7 bases. Unmatched junction bases numbered 6, after V lost 4 bases and J lost 1 base. This CDR3 has 15 residues. CDR1 KGHSH and CDR2 LQKENI come from the germline V gene. The CDR3 DNA sequence: TGTGCCAGCTCACTAAGGGACAGTGGGAACACTGAAGCTTTCTTT. Translating it yields CASSLRDSGNTEAFF.

This clone was picked up one time. The chain links TRBV30 to TRBJ1-3; D unclear. The CDR3 extends over 15 amino acids. Germline CDR1 GTSNPN, CDR2 SVGIG (reference sequence). Trimming took 0 bases from V and 7 from J, leaving 16 bases between them. CDR3 amino acids: CAWSVLQSGGNTIYF. CDR3 bases: TGTGCCTGGAGTGTTTTGCAGTCCGGCGGTAACACCATATATTTT.

J is TRBJ2-7 and V is TRBV11-2; 12 bases agree with TRBD2. The CDR3 is 16 amino acids. Germline V gene lookup returns CDR1 SGHAT and CDR2 FQNNGV. V trimming: 6 bases; J trimming: 0 bases; junction bases outside the gene matches: 6. The CDR3 reads CASSPRLAGDSYEQYF. DNA of the CDR3: TGTGCCAGCAGTCCAAGACTAGCGGGGGACTCCTACGAGCAGTACTTC.

V usage is TRBV5-6 and J usage is TRBJ1-1; the match to TRBD1 covers 7 bases. The CDR3 runs 16 residues. V shed 0 bases and J 5 bases; nucleotides not matched to a gene: 10. Germline CDR1 SGHDT, CDR2 YYEEEE. Here the CDR3 DNA reads TGTGCCAGCAGCTTGGCGATAGGGGGCGGATGGACTGAAGCTTTCTTT. Encoded protein: CASSLAIGGGWTEAFF.

This clone came up a few times. This rearrangement joins TRBV19 to TRBJ2-5, with D tentatively TRBD1 (5 bases). Trimming removed 1 base at V and 5 bases at J, with 14 bases between. There are 15 residues in the CDR3. Germline V gene sequence: CDR1 LNHDA, CDR2 SQIVND (reference sequence). CDR3 sequence: CASSIGGSPGETQYF. The CDR3 DNA is TGTGCCAGTAGTATAGGGGGCTCACCTGGGGAGACCCAGTACTTC.

The V gene is TRBV6-6, the J gene TRBJ1-6; D gene uncertain. This CDR3 spans 15 amino acids. Deletions cut 2 bases from V and 7 bases from J, with 12 bases between. Germline values: CDR1 MNHNY, CDR2 SVGAGI (reference sequence). The CDR3 sequence is CASSYTSGSNSPLHF. The CDR3 coding sequence is TGTGCCAGCAGTTACACCAGCGGATCGAATTCACCCCTCCACTTT.

The chain joins TRBV6-5 to TRBJ2-6; D might be TRBD1 (5 bases). CDR3 size: 14 residues. CDR1 and CDR2 from the germline V gene are MNHEY and SVGAGI. The V gene lost 6 bases and the J gene lost 0 bases, with 6 bases spanning the gap. The CDR3 here is CASRQVSGANVLTF. DNA for the CDR3: TGTGCCAGCAGACAGGTCTCTGGGGCCAACGTCCTGACTTTC.

This chain links TRBV25-1 with TRBJ1-1; D not resolved. CDR1 is MGHDK and CDR2 is SYGVNS in the germline V gene. Trimming shortened V by 7 bases and J by 3 bases, and 15 bases separated the two germline ends. The CDR3 contains 14 residues. CDR3 residues: CASTPSGWDTEAFF. The CDR3 nucleotides read TGTGCCAGCACCCCATCGGGATGGGACACTGAAGCTTTCTTT. Full variable domain (remainder filled in from reference TRBV25-1 and TRBJ1-1): EADIYQTPRYLVIGTGKKITLECSQTMGHDKMYWYQQDPGMELHLIHYSYGVNSTEKGDLSSESTVSRIRTEHFPLTLESARPSHTSQYLCASTPSGWDTEAFFGQGTRLTVV.

This sequence joins TRBV19 and TRBJ2-7; D gene uncertain. The germline V gene encodes CDR1 LNHDA and CDR2 SQIVND (reference sequence). Trimming took off 4 bases at V and 3 bases at J, with 16 bases between the two ends. The CDR3 spans 15 residues. CDR3 coding DNA: TGTGCCAGTAGTAGAAAGGCTGAACAGTACTACGAGCAGTACTTC. The encoded protein is CASSRKAEQYYEQYF.

The V gene is TRBV6-4, the J gene TRBJ1-2; a possible D gene is TRBD1 (5 bases). The CDR3 is made up of 13 amino acids. Looked up from germline, CDR1 is MRHNA and CDR2 is SNTAGT. V lost 3 bases and J 8 bases, leaving 13 bases between the germline ends. This chain's CDR3 is CASSEVEGSGYTF. CDR3 DNA sequence: TGTGCCAGCAGTGAAGTCGAGGGGAGCGGCTACACCTTC.

This clone was observed a single time. J is TRBJ2-3 and V is TRBV29-1; D uncertain. Germline values: CDR1 SQVTM, CDR2 ANQGSEA. This CDR3 spans 14 amino acids. Between the trimmed V and J ends, which lost 4 bases and 0 bases, there was a span of 11 bases. The CDR3 loop is CSVGVAASTDTQYF. The DNA of the CDR3 is TGCAGCGTTGGGGTGGCAGCTAGCACAGATACGCAGTATTTT.

The chain is built from TRBV10-2 and TRBJ2-3; tentatively, D is TRBD1 (6 bases). This CDR3 is built from 14 residues. Per germline, CDR1 WSHSY and CDR2 SAAADI. Trimming left V 6 bases short and J 4 bases short, with 14 bases between. The CDR3 sequence is CASRGTQGSDTQYF. The CDR3 DNA reads as TGCGCCAGCAGGGGAACACAGGGATCAGATACGCAGTATTTT.

This clone was seen a single time. The V call is TRBV9, the J call TRBJ1-6; no definite D call. In germline, CDR1 is SGDLS, CDR2 YYNGEE. The CDR3 runs 13 residues. V lost 3 bases to trimming and J lost 8 bases, with 9 bases between them. Here the CDR3 DNA reads TGTGCCAGCAGCGGTGACTGGGATTCACCCCTCCACTTT. Translation gives CASSGDWDSPLHF.

This clone was seen only once. This chain uses TRBV6-5 with TRBJ1-4, with 7 bases that match TRBD1. The ends lost 5 bases at V and 9 bases at J; junction bases unmatched: 12. The CDR3 is 15 amino acids. Looked up from germline, CDR1 is MNHEY and CDR2 is SVGAGI. The CDR3 sequence is CASSGARGRTKKLFF. The CDR3 DNA reads TGTGCCAGCAGTGGTGCGAGGGGGCGCACGAAAAAACTGTTTTTT.

The chain employs TRBV5-1 and TRBJ1-2; 12 bases agree with TRBD1. V was clipped by 4 bases and J by 3 bases; unmatched bases: 10. The CDR3 covers 17 residues. CDR1 and CDR2 from the germline V gene are SGHRS and YFSETQ. The chain's CDR3 is CASSPWGQGAMDYGYTF. The CDR3 DNA is TGCGCCAGCAGCCCCTGGGGACAGGGGGCGATGGACTATGGCTACACCTTC.

This clone was recorded a few times. The rearrangement links TRBV5-1 to TRBJ2-3, with D unresolved. The CDR3 runs to 14 residues. V was clipped by 2 bases and J by 4 bases, with 11 bases between them. The germline V gene has CDR1 SGHRS and CDR2 YFSETQ. The CDR3 region has the DNA TGCGCCAGCAGCTTCAAGGAACTCCCAGATACGCAGTATTTT. Translation: CASSFKELPDTQYF.

J is TRBJ1-2 and V is TRBV13; 11 bases are shared with TRBD1. J was trimmed by 1 base and V by 4 bases; bases with no gene match: 5. Looked up from germline, CDR1 is PRHDT and CDR2 is FYEKMQ (reference sequence). The CDR3 loop spans 16 amino acids. The CDR3: CASSSLGTGGNYGYTF. The DNA of the CDR3 is TGTGCCAGCAGCTCTTTAGGGACAGGGGGTAACTATGGCTACACCTTC. Full variable domain (remainder filled in from reference TRBV13 and TRBJ1-2): AAGVIQSPRHLIKEKRETATLKCYPIPRHDTVYWYQQGPGQDPQFLISFYEKMQSDKGSIPDRFSAQQFSDYHSELNMSSLELGDSALYFCASSSLGTGGNYGYTFGSGTRLTVV.

The rearrangement joins TRBV29-1 to TRBJ2-1; D gene uncertain. Deletions cut 3 bases from V and 11 bases from J, with 20 bases between. Looked up from germline, CDR1 is SQVTM and CDR2 is ANQGSEA. The CDR3 has 14 amino acids. The CDR3 DNA is TGCAGCGTTGATGCGGCGAGGTTTAATCTCCAGCAGTTCTTC. Translated, it gives CSVDAARFNLQQFF.

This clone was counted only a few times. This chain connects TRBV11-2 to TRBJ1-3; possibly TRBD1 for D (5 bases). The CDR3 is 16 amino acids. Germline V gives CDR1 SGHAT, CDR2 FQNNGV. Trimming removed 1 base from V and 2 bases from J, with 12 bases in between. This CDR3 is CASSLVAGNAGNTIYF. As DNA, the CDR3 is TGTGCCAGCAGCTTAGTGGCAGGGAACGCTGGAAACACCATATATTTT.

This clone has just a few counts. V usage is TRBV5-4 and J usage is TRBJ2-2; 7 bases are a match to TRBD1. The CDR3 extends over 16 amino acids. With V trimmed by 4 bases and J by 1 base, 7 bases remained unmatched. Germline-derived CDR1 and CDR2 are SGHNT and YYREEE (reference sequence). CDR3 DNA: TGTGCCAGCAGCCCACCGGGACAGTTGAACACCGGGGAGCTGTTTTTT. Its protein is CASSPPGQLNTGELFF.

This clone came up a few times. The chain is built from TRBV10-3 and TRBJ2-1, with TRBD1 identical over 7 bases. CDR3 size: 14 residues. V dropped 6 bases and J dropped 5; count of bases not matched to a gene: 7. Looked up from germline, CDR1 is ENHRY and CDR2 is SYGVKD. CDR3 in amino acids: CAISPGGTHNEQFF. DNA for the CDR3: TGTGCCATCAGCCCAGGGGGAACCCACAATGAGCAGTTCTTC.

This chain joins TRBV5-1 and TRBJ1-6; TRBD1 aligns across 8 bases. Germline CDR1 SGHRS, CDR2 YFSETQ. There are 16 residues in the CDR3. The CDR3 sequence: CAPAKAGGENNSPLHF. DNA for the CDR3: TGCGCGCCAGCTAAGGCAGGGGGCGAGAATAATTCACCCCTCCACTTT.

The gene calls are TRBV29-1 and TRBJ2-7, with 8 bases fitting TRBD1. The ends lost 4 bases at V and 6 bases at J; junction bases unmatched: 11. This CDR3 spans 14 amino acids. CDR1 is SQVTM and CDR2 is ANQGSEA in the germline V gene. The CDR3 loop reads CSVGSNRGASEQYF. The CDR3 DNA is TGCAGCGTTGGAAGTAACAGGGGGGCAAGCGAGCAGTACTTC.